This passage covers 14 T cell receptor beta chains from one sample sequenced in a study of cytomegalovirus exposure and HLA in healthy donors (dated by TCRdb to between 2016 and 2019). Library creation used the immunoSEQ multiplex PCR assay. The source is immuneACCESS, and TCRdb retained only in-frame sequences with V and J called. Part of the clones is not carried over; for the studies checked, unresolved V genes explain less than half of this, and the remainder is unexplained. The sample table lists about 360,000 clones, roughly 88% of them with a count of one. The top ten hold approximately 0.8% of the sample. Sequences were obtained from PBMCs. These receptors originate from a woman aged 18-29 years in good health and CMV-seronegative.

The chain uses TRBV6-1 and TRBJ1-5; a weak D match, TRBD1 (5 bases). Trimming took off 4 bases at V and 2 bases at J, with 6 bases between the two ends. From germline, CDR1 is MNHNS and CDR2 SASEGT. There are 13 residues in the CDR3. The CDR3: CASSVRGNQPQHF. The CDR3 DNA is TGTGCCAGCAGTGTCAGGGGCAATCAGCCCCAGCATTTT.

J is TRBJ1-6 and V is TRBV4-1; D gene unclear. The CDR3 contains 16 residues. Germline CDR1 is MGHRA and CDR2 is YSYEKL. Trimming removed 2 bases at V and 7 bases at J, with 15 bases between. The CDR3 spells CASSQRGQVKNSPLHF. CDR3 sequence (DNA): TGCGCCAGCAGCCAACGTGGGCAGGTTAAAAATTCACCCCTCCACTTT.

This chain uses TRBV6-5 with TRBJ2-1, with D hard to call. The germline CDR1 and CDR2 sequences are MNHEY and SVGAGI. V dropped 2 bases and J dropped 6 bases, with 5 bases sitting between them. The CDR3 runs 12 residues. The CDR3 coding sequence is TGTGCCAGCAGTTACAACAGCAATGAGCAGTTCTTC. It yields the protein CASSYNSNEQFF.

This chain connects TRBV28 to TRBJ1-5; 7 nucleotides match TRBD1. Germline lookup yields CDR1 MDHEN and CDR2 SYDVKM. V dropped 6 bases and J dropped 1; count of bases not matched to a gene: 6. The CDR3 sequence is 15 residues long. The CDR3 here is CASRQGIWSNQPQHF. The CDR3 region has the DNA TGTGCCAGCAGACAGGGGATCTGGAGCAATCAGCCCCAGCATTTT. The full variable domain, rest sourced from reference TRBV28 and TRBJ1-5, is DVKVTQSSRYLVKRTGEKVFLECVQDMDHENMFWYRQDPGLGLRLIYFSYDVKMKEKGDIPEGYSVSREKKERFSLILESASTNQTSMYLCASRQGIWSNQPQHFGDGTRLSIL.

V and J are TRBV27 and TRBJ2-2, with a tentative D call TRBD1 (6 bases). The V gene lost 2 bases and the J gene lost 7 bases, with 11 bases spanning the gap. The CDR3 length is 14 residues. The germline CDR1 and CDR2 sequences are MNHEY and SMNVEV (reference sequence). CDR3: CASSLPTGGGELFF. The CDR3, as DNA: TGTGCCAGCAGTTTACCGACAGGTGGCGGGGAGCTGTTTTTT.

The genes are TRBV4-2 and TRBJ2-1; no firm D call. The CDR3 sequence is 15 residues long. V dropped 4 bases and J dropped 9 bases, with 19 bases sitting between them. Germline V gene sequence: CDR1 LGHNA, CDR2 YNFKEQ. The CDR3 sequence: CASSLVEEADPEQFF. As DNA, the CDR3 is TGTGCCAGCAGCCTCGTCGAGGAAGCCGACCCTGAGCAGTTCTTC.

The chain couples TRBV16 to TRBJ1-2, with a tentative D call TRBD1 (6 bases). Germline CDR1 KGHSY, CDR2 FQNENV. CDR3 length equals 16 residues. Deletions cut 4 bases from V and 5 bases from J, with 20 bases between. Here the CDR3 reads CASSPQGLGANYGYTF. The DNA for the CDR3 is TGTGCCAGCAGCCCCCAGGGGCTGGGGGCGAATTATGGCTACACCTTC.

The CDR3 reads CASSPGQGAFGANVLTF. The CDR3 nucleotides read TGTGCCAGCAGCCCTGGACAGGGGGCATTCGGGGCCAACGTCCTGACTTTC. The chain employs TRBV16 and TRBJ2-6, with 11 bases lining up with TRBD1. The CDR3 is 17 amino acids. Germline values: CDR1 KGHSY, CDR2 FQNENV. The V and J ends lost 4 bases and 4 bases, in that order; junction bases with no gene match: 6.

This chain uses TRBV9 with TRBJ2-1, with TRBD2 matching 8 bases. Losses at the gene ends were 0 bases for V and 5 bases for J; bases not matched to a gene: 4. This CDR3 is 15 amino acids long. Germline V CDR1 and CDR2: SGDLS, YYNGEE. CDR3 coding DNA: TGTGCCAGCAGCGTAGCGGGAGGGTTAAACAATGAGCAGTTCTTC. The encoded protein is CASSVAGGLNNEQFF.

The CDR3 sequence is CASSLNGETQYF. The CDR3 DNA is TGCGCCAGCAGCTTGAACGGGGAGACCCAGTACTTC. The V gene is TRBV5-1, the J gene TRBJ2-5; D ambiguous. Trimming removed 1 base at V and 5 bases at J, with 6 bases between. The CDR3 is 12 amino acids. From germline, CDR1 is SGHRS and CDR2 YFSETQ.

This clone was seen a handful of times. The chain links TRBV5-1 to TRBJ2-7, with 10 nucleotides matching TRBD1. V lost 3 bases, J lost 1 base, and 4 bases stayed unmatched. Germline V gives CDR1 SGHRS, CDR2 YFSETQ. This CDR3 comprises 15 residues. CDR3 amino acids: CASSWGQGISYEQYF. In nucleotides, the CDR3 is TGCGCCAGCAGCTGGGGACAGGGGATATCCTACGAGCAGTACTTC.

The V call is TRBV11-2, the J call TRBJ2-7, with TRBD1 identical over 9 bases. Germline-derived CDR1 and CDR2 are SGHAT and FQNNGV. Germline trimming cut 1 base from V and 5 bases from J; bases unmatched to any gene: 15. The CDR3 loop spans 18 amino acids. CDR3 residues: CASSLAWGQGLRFNEQYF. The DNA for the CDR3 is TGTGCCAGCAGCTTAGCTTGGGGACAGGGCCTTAGATTTAACGAGCAGTACTTC.

The chain joins TRBV5-4 to TRBJ2-5, with 11 bases identical to TRBD2. CDR3 size: 16 residues. In germline, CDR1 is SGHNT, CDR2 YYREEE (reference sequence). The junction had 9 bases not matched to a gene; V was cut back by 3 bases and J by 5 bases. The CDR3 spells CASSSVAGGPGETQYF. The DNA of the CDR3 is TGTGCCAGCAGCTCTGTAGCGGGAGGGCCGGGGGAGACCCAGTACTTC.

The chain joins TRBV5-6 to TRBJ2-7; 10 nucleotides match TRBD2. V lost 0 bases and J lost 12; bases outside the gene matches: 9. CDR3 length: 14 residues. Germline-derived CDR1 and CDR2 are SGHDT and YYEEEE. CDR3 residues: CASSLAGTSDYRYF. The DNA of the CDR3 is TGTGCCAGCAGCTTGGCCGGGACTAGCGACTATCGGTACTTC. Full variable domain (outside the CDR3, taken from reference TRBV5-6 and TRBJ2-7): DAGVTQSPTHLIKTRGQQVTLRCSPKSGHDTVSWYQQALGQGPQFIFQYYEEEERQRGNFPDRFSGHQFPNYSSELNVNALLLGDSALYLCASSLAGTSDYRYFGPGTRLTVT.